In its sample, the clone carrying this T cell receptor beta chain was seen a few times. The antigen is unknown. This entry belongs to a study of CD8+ T cells in alopecia areata. About the study: Tofacitinib ran 6 to 18 months, followed by 6 months off drug. Study conclusions and caveats: Relative to mice, TCR sharing across patients was less clear, a difference possibly HLA-related.

cDNA serving as the sequencing template came from extracted, reverse transcribed RNA. Using immunoSEQ multiplex PCR, the repertoire was profiled, and TCRdb retains in-frame clones only, with some absent. The table lists some 95,000 clones, around 44% of them singletons. Germline assignment: CDR1 SGDLS and CDR2 YYNGEE. V was shortened by 4 bases and J by 0 bases, with 11 bases between the two germline ends. CDR3 length: 15 amino acids. V usage is TRBV9 and J usage is TRBJ2-1; D call uncertain. The sequence was collected from a human donor with alopecia areata. The sample comprised CD4+ T cells sorted from blood. The CDR3 DNA sequence: TGTGCCAGCAGCTCCCGGATGGACTCCTACAATGAGCAGTTCTTC. It codes for CASSSRMDSYNEQFF. The variable domain in full, completed from reference TRBV9 and TRBJ2-1, reads DSGVTQTPKHLITATGQRVTLRCSPRSGDLSVYWYQQSLDQGLQFLIQYYNGEERAKGNILERFSAQQFPDLHSELNLSSLELGDSALYFCASSSRMDSYNEQFFGPGTRLTVL.